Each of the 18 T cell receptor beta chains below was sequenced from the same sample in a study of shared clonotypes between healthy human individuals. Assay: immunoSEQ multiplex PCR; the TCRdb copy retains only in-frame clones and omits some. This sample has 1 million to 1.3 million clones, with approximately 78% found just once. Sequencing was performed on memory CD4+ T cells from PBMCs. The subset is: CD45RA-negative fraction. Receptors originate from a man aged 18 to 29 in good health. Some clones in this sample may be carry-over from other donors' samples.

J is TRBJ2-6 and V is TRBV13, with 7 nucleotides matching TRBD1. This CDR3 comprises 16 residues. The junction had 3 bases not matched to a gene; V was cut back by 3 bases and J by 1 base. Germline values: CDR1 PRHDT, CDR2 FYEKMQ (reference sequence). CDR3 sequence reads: CASSFKTGSGANVLTF. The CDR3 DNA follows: TGTGCCAGCAGCTTTAAGACAGGGTCTGGGGCCAACGTCCTGACTTTC.

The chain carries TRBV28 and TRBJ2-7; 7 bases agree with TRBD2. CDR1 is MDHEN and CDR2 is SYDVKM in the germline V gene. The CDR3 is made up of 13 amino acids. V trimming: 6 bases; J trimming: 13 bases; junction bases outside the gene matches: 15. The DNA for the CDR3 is TGTGCCAGCAGCCCCACCAGGTGGCGGGAGATATACTTC. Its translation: CASSPTRWREIYF.

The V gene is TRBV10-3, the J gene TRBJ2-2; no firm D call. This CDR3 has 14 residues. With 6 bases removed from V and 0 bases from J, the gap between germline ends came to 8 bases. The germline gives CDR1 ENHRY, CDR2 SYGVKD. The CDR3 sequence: CAISSRTNTGELFF. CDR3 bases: TGTGCCATCAGCTCCCGCACGAACACCGGGGAGCTGTTTTTT.

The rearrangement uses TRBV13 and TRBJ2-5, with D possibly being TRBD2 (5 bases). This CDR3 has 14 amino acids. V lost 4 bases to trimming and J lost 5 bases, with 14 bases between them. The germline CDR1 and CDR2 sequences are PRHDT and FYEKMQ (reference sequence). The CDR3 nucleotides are TGTGCCAGCAGCTCCCTAGCCCGCCTTGAGACCCAGTACTTC. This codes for CASSSLARLETQYF.

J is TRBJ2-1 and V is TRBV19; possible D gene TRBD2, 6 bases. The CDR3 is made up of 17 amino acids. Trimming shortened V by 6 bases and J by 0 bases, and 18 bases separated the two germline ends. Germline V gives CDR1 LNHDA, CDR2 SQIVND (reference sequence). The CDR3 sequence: CASRSTQPGSSYNEQFF. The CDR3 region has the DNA TGTGCCAGTAGGTCTACTCAGCCCGGGAGCTCCTACAATGAGCAGTTCTTC.

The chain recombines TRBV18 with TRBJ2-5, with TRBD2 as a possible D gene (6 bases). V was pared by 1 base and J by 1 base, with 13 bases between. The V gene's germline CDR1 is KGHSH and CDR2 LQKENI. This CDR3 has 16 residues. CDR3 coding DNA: TGTGCCAGCTCACCACGACCGCGGGGCACCCAAGAGACCCAGTACTTC. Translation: CASSPRPRGTQETQYF.

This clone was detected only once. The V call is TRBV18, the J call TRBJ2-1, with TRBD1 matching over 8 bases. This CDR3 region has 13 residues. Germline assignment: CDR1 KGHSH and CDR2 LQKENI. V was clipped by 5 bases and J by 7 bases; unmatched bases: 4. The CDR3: CASSAGQGNEQFF. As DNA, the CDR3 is TGTGCCAGCTCAGCTGGACAGGGTAATGAGCAGTTCTTC.

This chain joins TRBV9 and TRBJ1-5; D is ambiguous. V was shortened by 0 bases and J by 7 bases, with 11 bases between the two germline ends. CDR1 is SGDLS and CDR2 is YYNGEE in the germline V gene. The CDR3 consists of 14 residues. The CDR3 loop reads CASSVAWEGQPQHF. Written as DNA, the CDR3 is TGTGCCAGCAGCGTAGCTTGGGAAGGCCAGCCCCAGCATTTT.

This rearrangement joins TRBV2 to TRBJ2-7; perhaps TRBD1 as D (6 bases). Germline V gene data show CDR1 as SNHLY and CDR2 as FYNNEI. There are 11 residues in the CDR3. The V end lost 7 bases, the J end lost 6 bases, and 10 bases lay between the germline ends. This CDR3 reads CASKLGGEQYF. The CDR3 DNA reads TGTGCCAGCAAGCTAGGGGGCGAGCAGTACTTC.

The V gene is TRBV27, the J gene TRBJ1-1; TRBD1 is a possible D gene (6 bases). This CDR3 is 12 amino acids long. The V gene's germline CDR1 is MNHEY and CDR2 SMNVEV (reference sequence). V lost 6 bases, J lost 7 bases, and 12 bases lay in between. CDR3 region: CASRDSMNEAFF. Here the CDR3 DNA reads TGTGCCAGCAGGGACAGCATGAATGAAGCTTTCTTT.

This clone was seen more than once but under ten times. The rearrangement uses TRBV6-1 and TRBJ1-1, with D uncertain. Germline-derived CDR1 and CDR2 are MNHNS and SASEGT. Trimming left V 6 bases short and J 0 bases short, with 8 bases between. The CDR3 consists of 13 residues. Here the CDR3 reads CASSRTLNTEAFF. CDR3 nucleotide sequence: TGTGCCAGCAGCCGGACGTTGAACACTGAAGCTTTCTTT.

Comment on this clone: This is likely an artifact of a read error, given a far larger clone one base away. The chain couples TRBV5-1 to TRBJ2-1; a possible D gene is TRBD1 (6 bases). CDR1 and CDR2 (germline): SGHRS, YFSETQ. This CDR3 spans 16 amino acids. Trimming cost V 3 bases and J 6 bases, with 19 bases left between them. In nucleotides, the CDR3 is TGCGCCAGCAGCTCTGAGCCAGGGGTTACCTGCAATGAGCAGTTCTTC. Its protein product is CASSSEPGVTCNEQFF.

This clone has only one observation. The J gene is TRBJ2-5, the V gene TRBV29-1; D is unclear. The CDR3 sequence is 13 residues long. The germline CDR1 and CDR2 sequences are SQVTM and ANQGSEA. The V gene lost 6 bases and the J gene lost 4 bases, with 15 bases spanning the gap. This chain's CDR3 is CSVQRGRGETQYF. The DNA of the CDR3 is TGCAGCGTCCAACGAGGCAGAGGAGAGACCCAGTACTTC.

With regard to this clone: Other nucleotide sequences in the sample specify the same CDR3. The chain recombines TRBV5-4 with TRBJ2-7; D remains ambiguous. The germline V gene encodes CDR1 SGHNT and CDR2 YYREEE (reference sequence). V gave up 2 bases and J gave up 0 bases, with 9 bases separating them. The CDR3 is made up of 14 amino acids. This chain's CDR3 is CASSFRASSYEQYF. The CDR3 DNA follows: TGTGCCAGCAGCTTTAGGGCTAGCTCCTACGAGCAGTACTTC.

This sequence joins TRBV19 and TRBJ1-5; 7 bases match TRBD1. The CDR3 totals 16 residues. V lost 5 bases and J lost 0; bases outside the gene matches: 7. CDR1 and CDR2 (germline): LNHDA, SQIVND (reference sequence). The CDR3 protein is CASSLWTGYSNQPQHF. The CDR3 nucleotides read TGTGCCAGTAGTCTTTGGACAGGCTATAGCAATCAGCCCCAGCATTTT. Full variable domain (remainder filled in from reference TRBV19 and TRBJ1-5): DGGITQSPKYLFRKEGQNVTLSCEQNLNHDAMYWYRQDPGQGLRLIYYSQIVNDFQKGDIAEGYSVSREKKESFPLTVTSAQKNPTAFYLCASSLWTGYSNQPQHFGDGTRLSIL.

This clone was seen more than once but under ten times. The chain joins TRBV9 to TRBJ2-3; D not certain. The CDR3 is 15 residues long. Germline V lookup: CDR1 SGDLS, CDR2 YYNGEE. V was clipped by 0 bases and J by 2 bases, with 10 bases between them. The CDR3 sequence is CASSVGSTNTDTQYF. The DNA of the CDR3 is TGTGCCAGCAGCGTAGGGAGTACTAACACAGATACGCAGTATTTT. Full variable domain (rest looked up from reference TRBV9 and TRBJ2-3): DSGVTQTPKHLITATGQRVTLRCSPRSGDLSVYWYQQSLDQGLQFLIQYYNGEERAKGNILERFSAQQFPDLHSELNLSSLELGDSALYFCASSVGSTNTDTQYFGPGTRLTVL.

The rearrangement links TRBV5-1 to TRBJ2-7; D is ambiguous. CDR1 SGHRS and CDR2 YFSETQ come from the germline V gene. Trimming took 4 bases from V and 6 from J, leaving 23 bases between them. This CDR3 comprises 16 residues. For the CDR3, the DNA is TGCGCCAGCAGCCCACCTTCCGTAGGGAAAGGCGGCGAGCAGTACTTC. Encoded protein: CASSPPSVGKGGEQYF.

The CDR3 loop is CASSLLPPGQVNEKLFF. The CDR3 bases are TGCGCCAGCAGCCTCTTACCACCGGGACAAGTTAATGAAAAACTGTTTTTT. The chain links TRBV5-1 to TRBJ1-4, with D possibly being TRBD1 (6 bases). Germline V gene lookup returns CDR1 SGHRS and CDR2 YFSETQ. Trimming took off 4 bases at V and 4 bases at J, with 20 bases between the two ends. This CDR3 has 17 residues.